The rows below give T cell receptor beta chains drawn from one sample of a study of molecular identifiers for immune sequencing clone quantification. TCRdb ran MiXCR on the PCR reads and lists one entry per CDR3 protein. The sample contains roughly 71,000 distinct CDR3 sequences, about a fifth of which appear only once. The sample comprised naive CD8+ T cells from blood, with Jurkat cell RNA spiked in. Receptors originate from a human donor in good health. Some libraries in this study had Jurkat cell RNA spiked in. The CDR3 runs from the conserved cysteine through the conserved F or W. The order of the fields is clone size, J gene, V gene, D gene, CDR3 length, CDR3 protein, CDR3 DNA. The D gene is left open where the match is weak. Size tells how often a clone was seen (once, few, many) or the class of an expanded clone, and some rows leave it out.

-,TRBJ2-2,TRBV12-3/TRBV12-4,-,15,CASSLGTPNTGELFF,TGTGCCAGCAGTCTTGGGACACCGAACACCGGGGAGCTGTTTTTT
few,TRBJ2-2,TRBV27,-,13,CASSLPHTGELFF,TGTGCCAGCTCCTTGCCGCACACCGGGGAGCTGTTTTTT
few,TRBJ1-2,TRBV11-2,TRBD1,15,CASSLLLTGFYGYTF,TGTGCCAGCAGCTTACTTCTGACAGGGTTCTATGGCTACACCTTC
-,TRBJ2-7,TRBV4-3,TRBD2,15,CASSQMGLAGDLQYF,TGCGCCAGCAGCCAGATGGGACTAGCGGGAGATTTGCAGTACTTC
many,TRBJ1-2,TRBV4-1,-,13,CASSQIPPYGYTF,TGCGCCAGCAGCCAAATTCCTCCCTATGGCTACACCTTC
few,TRBJ2-7,TRBV9,-,14,CASSVEGGAYEQYF,TGTGCCAGCAGCGTAGAGGGCGGAGCCTACGAGCAGTACTTC
few,TRBJ1-6,TRBV11-2,-,15,CASQTHGDYNSPLHF,TGTGCCAGCCAGACACACGGAGACTATAATTCACCCCTCCACTTT
many,TRBJ2-3,TRBV11-2,TRBD1,19,CASSLGQGAIEWDTDTQYF,TGTGCCAGCAGCTTGGGACAGGGGGCTATAGAATGGGACACAGATACGCAGTATTTT
many,TRBJ2-7,TRBV2,TRBD1,14,CASSAGQYTYEQYF,TGTGCCAGCAGTGCGGGACAGTATACCTACGAGCAGTACTTC
many,TRBJ2-3,TRBV9,TRBD2,15,CASSVEREATDTQYF,TGTGCCAGCAGCGTAGAGCGGGAGGCCACAGATACGCAGTATTTT
many,TRBJ2-3,TRBV7-9,-,13,CASSPEVMDTQYF,TGTGCCAGCAGCCCAGAAGTCATGGATACGCAGTATTTT
many,TRBJ2-3,TRBV4-1,-,17,CASSQRVEAALKDTQYF,TGCGCCAGCAGCCAAAGGGTAGAGGCCGCGCTCAAGGATACGCAGTATTTT
few,TRBJ2-5,TRBV11-3,-,12,CASSSQQETQYF,TGTGCCAGCAGCTCCCAGCAAGAGACCCAGTACTTC
many,TRBJ1-4,TRBV19,-,14,CASTETPFNEKLFF,TGTGCCAGTACAGAGACGCCCTTTAATGAAAAACTGTTTTTT
-,TRBJ1-2,TRBV7-9,-,15,CASSLAGNINYGYTF,TGTGCCAGCAGCTTAGCTGGAAATATTAACTATGGCTACACCTTC
-,TRBJ2-7,TRBV27,-,16,CASSLLVGRSLYEQYF,TGTGCCAGCAGCCTCCTTGTGGGGAGGTCCCTCTACGAGCAGTACTTC
many,TRBJ2-3,TRBV2,TRBD1,15,CASSVSGTGLYTQYF,TGTGCCAGCAGTGTTTCCGGGACAGGTCTATATACGCAGTATTTT
many,TRBJ2-7,TRBV7-7,-,18,CASSPSPINRDYSYEQYF,TGTGCTAGCAGCCCATCCCCCATAAACCGTGATTACTCCTACGAGCAGTACTTC
many,TRBJ1-1,TRBV27,TRBD1,15,CASRPGQTMNTEAFF,TGTGCCAGCAGGCCGGGACAGACTATGAACACTGAAGCTTTCTTT
many,TRBJ1-2,TRBV3-2,-,10,CASSQGGYTF,TGTGCCAGCAGCCAAGGCGGCTACACCTTC
few,TRBJ2-7,TRBV25-1,-,13,CASSEGTSREQYF,TGTGCCAGCAGTGAAGGCACCTCTCGGGAGCAGTACTTC
-,TRBJ1-4,TRBV5-5,-,16,CASSAPLRDRDEKLFF,TGTGCCAGCAGCGCCCCGCTCCGGGACCGGGATGAAAAACTGTTTTTT
many,TRBJ2-3,TRBV7-9,TRBD2,20,CASSDRTSGSGGISTDTQYF,TGTGCCAGCAGCGACCGGACTAGCGGGAGCGGAGGGATTAGCACAGATACGCAGTATTTT
once,TRBJ2-1,TRBV28,-,15,CASSLRGSSYNEQFF,TGTGCCAGCAGTTTACGCGGTAGCTCCTACAATGAGCAGTTCTTC
-,TRBJ2-5,TRBV27,-,17,CASSSIPLSGYQETQYF,TGTGCCAGCAGTTCCATCCCCCTCAGCGGGTATCAAGAGACCCAGTACTTC
few,TRBJ2-3,TRBV5-1,-,15,CASSPGPRATDTQYF,TGCGCCAGCAGCCCAGGACCGAGGGCCACAGATACGCAGTATTTT
many,TRBJ1-4,TRBV28,TRBD1,14,CASSHRGTNEKLFF,TGTGCCAGCAGTCACAGGGGAACTAATGAAAAACTGTTTTTT
many,TRBJ1-4,TRBV20-1,-,15,CSALRTAATNEKLFF,TGCAGTGCTTTGAGGACGGCTGCAACTAATGAAAAACTGTTTTTT
many,TRBJ1-1,TRBV28,-,16,CASSSLMVTAIPYAFF,TGTGCCAGCAGTTCCCTTATGGTTACCGCAATCCCCTATGCTTTCTTT
many,TRBJ1-5,TRBV6-2/TRBV6-3,-,14,CASRHWTVNQPQHF,TGTGCCAGCAGGCACTGGACGGTGAATCAGCCCCAGCATTTT
-,TRBJ2-1,TRBV27,-,12,CASSRGVNEQFF,TGTGCCAGCAGTCGTGGGGTCAATGAGCAGTTCTTC
-,TRBJ2-4,TRBV7-8,-,14,CASSLVGTGDIQYF,TGTGCCAGCAGCTTAGTGGGGACGGGCGACATTCAGTACTTC
many,TRBJ2-1,TRBV5-1,-,15,CASWGGATPYNEQFF,TGCGCCAGCTGGGGGGGGGCAACTCCCTACAATGAGCAGTTCTTC
many,TRBJ2-3,TRBV30,TRBD2,15,CAWSGLAGEPDTQYF,TGTGCCTGGAGTGGACTAGCGGGAGAACCAGATACGCAGTATTTT
-,TRBJ2-1,TRBV20-1,TRBD2,15,CSSRDVAGGYYEQFF,TGCAGTTCTAGAGATGTAGCGGGAGGATACTATGAGCAGTTCTTC
many,TRBJ1-5,TRBV28,-,14,CASSFGRGGQPQHF,TGTGCCAGCAGTTTCGGAAGGGGTGGTCAGCCCCAGCATTTT
-,TRBJ2-1,TRBV24-1,-,12,CATSDQLNEQFF,TGTGCCACCAGTGACCAACTTAATGAGCAGTTCTTC
few,TRBJ2-7,TRBV7-8,-,17,CASSLHLGPASRYEQYF,TGTGCCAGCAGCTTGCACTTGGGGCCAGCCAGTCGCTACGAGCAGTACTTC
many,TRBJ2-3,TRBV4-1,TRBD2,15,CASSQTSGSTDTQYF,TGCGCCAGCAGCCAAACTAGCGGGAGCACAGATACGCAGTATTTT
many,TRBJ1-1,TRBV5-6,-,12,CASSLQDTEAFF,TGTGCCAGCAGCTTGCAAGACACTGAAGCTTTCTTT
few,TRBJ2-3,TRBV27,TRBD1,17,CASSLRGTGGEADTQYF,TGTGCCAGCAGTTTAAGGGGGACAGGGGGAGAGGCAGATACGCAGTATTTT
many,TRBJ2-3,TRBV20-1,TRBD2,16,CSAPLTGTSWMGAQYF,TGCAGTGCCCCCCTAACCGGGACTAGCTGGATGGGCGCGCAGTATTTT
many,TRBJ2-7,TRBV27,-,14,CASSPYEGSGEQYF,TGTGCCAGCAGTCCCTATGAGGGAAGCGGGGAGCAGTACTTC
many,TRBJ2-2,TRBV6-5,-,16,CASSPLGGFGTGELFF,TGTGCCAGCAGCCCCCTGGGAGGCTTTGGGACCGGGGAGCTGTTTTTT
many,TRBJ1-1,TRBV12-3/TRBV12-4,-,10,CASRGGEAFF,TGTGCCAGCCGGGGAGGGGAAGCTTTCTTT
-,TRBJ2-7,TRBV2,-,14,CASSESAEFYEQYF,TGTGCCAGCAGTGAGTCGGCTGAGTTCTACGAGCAGTACTTC
many,TRBJ2-1,TRBV11-2,TRBD2,16,CASSFPGLAGNNEQFF,TGTGCCAGCAGCTTCCCTGGGCTAGCGGGGAACAATGAGCAGTTCTTC
many,TRBJ2-5,TRBV7-6,-,14,CASSPGRSVETQYF,TGTGCCAGCAGCCCCGGCAGGTCCGTGGAGACCCAGTACTTC
many,TRBJ2-3,TRBV7-9,-,17,CASSHPFRRLPTDTQYF,TGTGCCAGCAGCCATCCTTTTCGGAGACTTCCCACAGATACGCAGTATTTT
many,TRBJ2-1,TRBV27,-,13,CASSFGGDFEQFF,TGTGCCAGCAGTTTTGGAGGTGACTTTGAGCAGTTCTTC
many,TRBJ1-1,TRBV2,-,15,CASKEGEGMNTEAFF,TGTGCCAGCAAGGAGGGTGAAGGGATGAACACTGAAGCTTTCTTT
-,TRBJ1-2,TRBV27,-,13,CASSLTASYGYTF,TGTGCCAGCAGTTTGACAGCATCCTATGGCTACACCTTC